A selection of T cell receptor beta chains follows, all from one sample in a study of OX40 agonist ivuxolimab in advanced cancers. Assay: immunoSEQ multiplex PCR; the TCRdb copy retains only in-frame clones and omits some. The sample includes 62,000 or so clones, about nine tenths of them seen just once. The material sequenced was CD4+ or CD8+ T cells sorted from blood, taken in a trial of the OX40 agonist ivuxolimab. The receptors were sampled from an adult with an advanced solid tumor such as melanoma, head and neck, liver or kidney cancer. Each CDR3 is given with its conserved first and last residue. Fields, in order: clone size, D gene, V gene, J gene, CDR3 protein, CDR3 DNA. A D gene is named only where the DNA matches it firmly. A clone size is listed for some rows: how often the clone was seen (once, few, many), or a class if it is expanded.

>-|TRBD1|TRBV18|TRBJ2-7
CASSLGQGASYEQYF
TGTGCCAGCTCACTAGGACAGGGGGCCTCCTACGAGCAGTACTTC
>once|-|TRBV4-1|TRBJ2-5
CASSPPGVETQYF
TGCGCCAGCAGCCCCCCAGGGGTAGAGACCCAGTACTTC
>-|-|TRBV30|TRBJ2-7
CASLPPRTDTSYEQYF
TGTGCCAGCTTACCCCCCAGGACAGATACTTCCTACGAGCAGTACTTC
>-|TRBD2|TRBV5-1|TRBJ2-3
CASSGTSGSDTQYF
TGCGCCAGCAGCGGAACTAGCGGGTCAGATACGCAGTATTTT
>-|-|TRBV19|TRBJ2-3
CASSIAGETDTQYF
TGTGCCAGTAGTATAGCGGGAGAAACAGATACGCAGTATTTT
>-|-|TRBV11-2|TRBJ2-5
CASSSYGGAGDQETQYF
TGTGCCAGCAGCTCATACGGGGGAGCGGGCGACCAAGAGACCCAGTACTTC
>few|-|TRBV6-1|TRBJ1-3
CASSDEYRWGRNTIYF
TGTGCCAGCAGTGACGAGTACAGGTGGGGAAGAAACACCATATATTTT
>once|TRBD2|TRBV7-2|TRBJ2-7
CASSVGGRYSSYEQYF
TGTGCCAGCAGCGTAGGCGGGAGGTACAGCTCCTACGAGCAGTACTTC
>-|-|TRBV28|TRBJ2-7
CASSPSGGRIVYEQYF
TGTGCCAGCAGTCCTTCCGGTGGGCGGATAGTTTACGAGCAGTACTTC
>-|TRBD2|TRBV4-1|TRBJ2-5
CASSQGFGTSVTFGETQYF
TGCGCCAGCAGCCAGGGGTTCGGGACTAGCGTCACCTTCGGGGAGACCCAGTACTTC
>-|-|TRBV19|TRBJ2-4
CATPRGAARYF
TGTGCCACCCCGCGGGGAGCAGCCCGGTACTTC
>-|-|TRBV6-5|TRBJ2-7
CASSFNSRSSYEQYF
TGTGCCAGCAGTTTTAACAGCAGGAGCTCCTACGAGCAGTACTTC
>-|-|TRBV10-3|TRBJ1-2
CAISEGARGYTF
TGTGCCATCAGTGAGGGGGCTCGGGGCTACACCTTC
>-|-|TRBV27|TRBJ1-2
CASRQNPGSYGYTF
TGTGCCAGCAGACAAAACCCGGGGTCATATGGCTACACCTTC